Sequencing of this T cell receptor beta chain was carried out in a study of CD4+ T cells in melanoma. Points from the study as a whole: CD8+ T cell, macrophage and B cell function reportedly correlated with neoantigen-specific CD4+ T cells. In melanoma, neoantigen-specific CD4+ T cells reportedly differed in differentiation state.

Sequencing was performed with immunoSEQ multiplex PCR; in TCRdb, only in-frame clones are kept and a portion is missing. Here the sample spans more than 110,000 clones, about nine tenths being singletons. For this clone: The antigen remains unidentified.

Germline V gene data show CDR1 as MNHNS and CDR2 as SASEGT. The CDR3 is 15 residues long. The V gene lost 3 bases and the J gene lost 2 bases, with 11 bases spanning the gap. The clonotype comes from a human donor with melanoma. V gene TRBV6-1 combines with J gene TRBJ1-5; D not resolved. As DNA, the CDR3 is TGTGCCAGCAGTGATTCCGGACGGGGCAATCAGCCCCAGCATTTT. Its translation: CASSDSGRGNQPQHF.